The following is a TCR beta chain sequence with its context. The antigen is undetermined. The germline gives CDR1 LGHDT, CDR2 YNNKEL (reference sequence). V was shortened by 0 bases and J by 9 bases, with 12 bases between the two germline ends. CDR3 length equals 14 residues. A second PCR of roughly 6 to 12 cycles used a sample-barcoded 5' primer and a J-beta primer mix. TCRdb reprocessed the 5' RACE reads via MiXCR and lists one record per CDR3 protein. The table shows fewer than 750,000 distinct CDR3 sequences, with more than 45% occurring only once. This entry comes from a study of blood T cells in healthy people across ages. In the study overall: Every two T cells gave about one barcoded beta molecule via template switching.

Study-level points and caveats: Estimates based on one million T cells were treated as lower bounds.

The chain couples TRBV3-1 to TRBJ2-4; no clear D gene. The sample taken for sequencing was blood. This clonotype was sampled from a man older than 75 in good health. CDR3 sequence: CASSQDSLGTIQYF. The CDR3 coding sequence is TGTGCCAGCAGCCAAGATAGTTTAGGAACCATTCAGTACTTC.